These T cell receptor beta chains were read from a single sample in a study of blood T cell repertoires in COVID-19. Repertoires were generated with immunoSEQ multiplex PCR, while TCRdb's copy carries only in-frame clones and drops some. The table shows roughly 180,000 clones, with roughly 84% occurring only once. The sequenced sample was PBMCs or T cells enriched from blood (not recorded which). These receptors all come from a man aged 60 to 75 who had recovered from COVID-19. The CDR3 runs from the conserved cysteine through the conserved F or W. A D gene is named only where the DNA matches it firmly. Size is omitted from some rows. Given values are once, few, many or a class for expanded clones.

length | D | J | size | V | DNA | CDR3
13 | - | TRBJ2-1 | - | TRBV12-3/TRBV12-4 | TGTGCCAGCAGTTTGCGAGGTCGCGGGGAGCAGTTCTTC | CASSLRGRGEQFF
13 | - | TRBJ1-2 | - | TRBV12-3/TRBV12-4 | TGTGCCAGCAGTTTAAGTGGGGGGAGAGGCTACACCTTC | CASSLSGGRGYTF
14 | - | TRBJ2-2 | - | TRBV18 | TGTGCCAGCTCACCATCGTCCGCGACCGGGGAGCTGTTTTTT | CASSPSSATGELFF
14 | - | TRBJ1-6 | - | TRBV3-1/TRBV3-2 | TGTGCCAGCAGCCGCCACGGTAATAATTCACCCCTCCACTTT | CASSRHGNNSPLHF
16 | - | TRBJ2-1 | - | TRBV5-1 | TGCGCCAGCAGCCCTAATATGGACAGTGCCTACAATGAGCAGTTCTTC | CASSPNMDSAYNEQFF
13 | TRBD2 | TRBJ2-5 | - | TRBV20-1 | TGCAGTGCTAGTACTAGCGGGGAAGAGACCCAGTACTTC | CSASTSGEETQYF
17 | TRBD1 | TRBJ1-4 | once | TRBV9 | TGTGCCAGCAGCGTAGGGGTAACGTGGACAGGGAATGAAAAACTGTTTTTT | CASSVGVTWTGNEKLFF
17 | - | TRBJ2-7 | - | TRBV27 | TGTGCCAGCAGTTATGCGGGTCGGACTAATAGAGCCCACGAGCAGTACTTC | CASSYAGRTNRAHEQYF
15 | - | TRBJ2-7 | - | TRBV28 | TGTGCCAGCAGGCCCAATACGGGACTGAAGTACGAGCAGTACTTC | CASRPNTGLKYEQYF
14 | - | TRBJ1-2 | - | TRBV7-8 | TGTGCCAGCAGCCATAACCAAGAGATCTATGGCTACACCTTC | CASSHNQEIYGYTF
16 | TRBD1 | TRBJ1-2 | - | TRBV7-8 | TGTGCCAGCAGCCCACGGACAGGGACAAGACGCTATGGCTACACCTTC | CASSPRTGTRRYGYTF
15 | - | TRBJ1-6 | - | TRBV6-5 | TGTGCCAGCAGCGTAGACAGACTGAAAAATTCACCCCTCCACTTT | CASSVDRLKNSPLHF
14 | - | TRBJ1-5 | - | TRBV19 | TGTGCCAGTAGTAGGTACCCATCGGATCAGCCCCAGCATTTT | CASSRYPSDQPQHF
16 | - | TRBJ2-4 | - | TRBV7-9 | TGTGCCAGCAGCCGCCTGGACACCACTTCGAGAAACATTCAGTACTTC | CASSRLDTTSRNIQYF
16 | TRBD1 | TRBJ2-7 | - | TRBV7-2 | TGTGCCAGCAGCTTAGGGGACAGGGGGATCTCCTACGAGCAGTACTTC | CASSLGDRGISYEQYF
14 | - | TRBJ2-7 | - | TRBV10-3 | TGTGCCATCAGTGATTTCGGGGGGCGGGGCGAGCAGTACTTC | CAISDFGGRGEQYF
19 | - | TRBJ2-3 | - | TRBV27 | TGTGCCAGCAGTTGGAGGGGATTTTCGGGACCGTCCTCGGGGGATACGCAGTATTTT | CASSWRGFSGPSSGDTQYF
15 | TRBD1 | TRBJ2-7 | many | TRBV6-5 | TGTGCCAGCAGTTACGGCTGGGACAGCTCCTACGAGCAGTACTTC | CASSYGWDSSYEQYF
16 | TRBD1 | TRBJ1-2 | - | TRBV28 | TGTGCCAGCAGTTCACCCCTGGACAGGGCCGGCTATGGCTACACCTTC | CASSSPLDRAGYGYTF
14 | - | TRBJ2-2 | few | TRBV9 | TGTGCCAGCACCGGGAGAAGTTACACCGGGGAGCTGTTTTTT | CASTGRSYTGELFF
16 | TRBD2 | TRBJ2-3 | - | TRBV11-3 | TGTGCCAGCAGCAGAAGGACTAGCGGGAGGGCAGATACGCAGTATTTT | CASSRRTSGRADTQYF
14 | - | TRBJ1-2 | - | TRBV6-5 | TGTGCCAGCAAAAAGGGGTTACAGCCTCATGGCTACACCTTC | CASKKGLQPHGYTF
14 | TRBD2 | TRBJ2-7 | - | TRBV3-1/TRBV3-2 | TGTGCCAGCAGCTATAGCGGGAGCTCCTACGAGCAGTACTTC | CASSYSGSSYEQYF
15 | - | TRBJ2-1 | - | TRBV27 | TGTGCCAGCAGTTTCCAGGGCACAGCTGTCAATGAGCAGTTCTTC | CASSFQGTAVNEQFF
12 | - | TRBJ2-3 | - | TRBV28 | TGTGCCAGCGGGGGGAGGACAGATACGCAGTATTTT | CASGGRTDTQYF
16 | - | TRBJ1-4 | - | TRBV3-1/TRBV3-2 | TGTGCCAGCAGCTTTTATAGACAGCCAACTAATGAAAAACTGTTTTTT | CASSFYRQPTNEKLFF
13 | - | TRBJ2-5 | - | TRBV5-4 | TGTGCCAGCAGCTTATCGGACCAAGAGACCCAGTACTTC | CASSLSDQETQYF
15 | - | TRBJ2-7 | - | TRBV7-7 | TGTGCTAGCAGCCCTTCCGACGGGGGAAAAGACGAGCAGTACTTC | CASSPSDGGKDEQYF
15 | TRBD2 | TRBJ2-5 | - | TRBV5-8 | TGTGCCAGCAGCTTAACGGGAGGGTTCCAAGAGACCCAGTACTTC | CASSLTGGFQETQYF
12 | TRBD1 | TRBJ2-5 | - | TRBV6-5 | TGTGCCAGCGGCAGGGGGTTAGAGACCCAGTACTTC | CASGRGLETQYF
14 | - | TRBJ1-2 | - | TRBV14 | TGTGCCAGCAGCCAAGAGGTCGGTTACTATGGCTACACCTTC | CASSQEVGYYGYTF
14 | TRBD1 | TRBJ2-2 | - | TRBV24-1 | TGTGCCACTTCGGACAGGGCGTACACCGGGGAGCTGTTTTTT | CATSDRAYTGELFF
16 | TRBD2 | TRBJ2-2 | once | TRBV7-2 | TGTGCCAGCAGCAGTGCTTCGGGAGGGTACACCGGGGAGCTGTTTTTT | CASSSASGGYTGELFF
14 | - | TRBJ2-3 | - | TRBV9 | TGTGCCAGCAGTGAACAGACCTTGGCAGATACGCAGTATTTT | CASSEQTLADTQYF
17 | TRBD1 | TRBJ2-3 | - | TRBV24-1 | TGTGCCACCAGTGATTTGAGGCGGCAGGGGGCCGTAGATACGCAGTATTTT | CATSDLRRQGAVDTQYF
15 | - | TRBJ2-2 | - | TRBV14 | TGTGCCAGCAGCCAAGAAGTCTCCCGGTCCGGGGAGCTGTTTTTT | CASSQEVSRSGELFF
14 | TRBD1 | TRBJ2-7 | - | TRBV2 | TGTGCCAGCTCGCGCTCCGGGACAGGGGTCGAGCAGTACTTC | CASSRSGTGVEQYF
15 | TRBD1 | TRBJ1-2 | few | TRBV11-2 | TGTGCCAGCAGCTTAGCATTGGGACAGGGTACGGGCTACACCTTC | CASSLALGQGTGYTF
14 | - | TRBJ2-3 | - | TRBV5-1 | TGCGCCAGCAGCATCAGAAGGGGGACAGATACGCAGTATTTT | CASSIRRGTDTQYF
19 | TRBD1 | TRBJ1-2 | - | TRBV3-1/TRBV3-2 | TGTGCCAGCAGCCAAGTAACCGGGACAGGGGGTCTGACTAACTATGGCTACACCTTC | CASSQVTGTGGLTNYGYTF
15 | TRBD1 | TRBJ1-1 | - | TRBV19 | TGTGCCAGTAGTAAAAGACAGGGAGGGAACACTGAAGCTTTCTTT | CASSKRQGGNTEAFF
13 | TRBD2 | TRBJ2-7 | - | TRBV10-3 | TGTGCCCTAAGACTAGCGGGGACGGGCGAGCAGTACTTC | CALRLAGTGEQYF
16 | - | TRBJ2-1 | few | TRBV12-5 | TGTGCTAGTGGTTTGGGGTTCAGGGGGGCCTCCAATGAGCAGTTCTTC | CASGLGFRGASNEQFF
16 | - | TRBJ2-6 | - | TRBV11-2 | TGTGCCAGCAGCTTAGACGCGGGATCTGGGGCCAACGTCCTGACTTTC | CASSLDAGSGANVLTF
18 | TRBD1 | TRBJ1-3 | - | TRBV18 | TGTGCCAGCTCACCACTACCACCCGGACAGGGCTCTGGAAACACCATATATTTT | CASSPLPPGQGSGNTIYF
16 | TRBD1 | TRBJ2-2 | - | TRBV7-3 | TGTGCCAGCAGCCATCACAACAGGGGTTCGATCGGGGAGCTGTTTTTT | CASSHHNRGSIGELFF
17 | TRBD2 | TRBJ2-7 | few | TRBV5-1 | TGCGCCAGCAGCTTAGGACTAGCTCAAACTCCAGAGGGCGAGCAGTACTTC | CASSLGLAQTPEGEQYF
13 | - | TRBJ2-1 | - | TRBV19 | TGTGCCAGTAGTACAGGGTCGGGTAATGAGCAGTTCTTC | CASSTGSGNEQFF
14 | TRBD2 | TRBJ2-1 | - | TRBV19 | TGTGCCAGTAGTCTAGCGGGAGGTGACAATGAGCAGTTCTTC | CASSLAGGDNEQFF
14 | TRBD1 | TRBJ1-1 | - | TRBV7-2 | TGTGCCAGCAGGTACAGGGGGGGGAACACTGAAGCTTTCTTT | CASRYRGGNTEAFF
13 | - | TRBJ2-7 | - | TRBV13 | TGTGCCAGCAGCTTAGGACATCACTACGAGCAGTACTTC | CASSLGHHYEQYF
13 | TRBD1 | TRBJ2-7 | many | TRBV12-3/TRBV12-4 | TGTGCCAGCAGTTTGGGACAGGGCTACGAGCAGTACTTC | CASSLGQGYEQYF
14 | - | TRBJ1-3 | few | TRBV19 | TGTGCCAGTGGCGCGGGCGGGCCTGGAAACACCATATATTTT | CASGAGGPGNTIYF